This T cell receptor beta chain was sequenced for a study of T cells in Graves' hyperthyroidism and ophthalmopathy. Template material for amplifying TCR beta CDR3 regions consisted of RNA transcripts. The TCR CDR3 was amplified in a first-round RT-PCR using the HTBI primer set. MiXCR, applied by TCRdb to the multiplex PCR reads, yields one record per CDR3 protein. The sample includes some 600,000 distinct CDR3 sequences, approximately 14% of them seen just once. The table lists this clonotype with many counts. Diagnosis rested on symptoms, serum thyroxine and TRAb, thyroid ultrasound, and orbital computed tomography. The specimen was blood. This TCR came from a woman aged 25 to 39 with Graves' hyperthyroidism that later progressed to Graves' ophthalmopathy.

The CDR3 spells CASSSTPLAGGSSAKNIQYF. CDR3 bases: TGTGCCAGCAGTTCCACTCCCCTAGCGGGAGGGTCCTCGGCCAAAAACATTCAGTACTTC. The chain has TRBV27 and TRBJ2-4, with TRBD2 identical over 12 bases. V was clipped by 4 bases and J by 1 base; unmatched bases: 14. The V gene's germline CDR1 is MNHEY and CDR2 SMNVEV (reference sequence). CDR3 size: 20 residues.